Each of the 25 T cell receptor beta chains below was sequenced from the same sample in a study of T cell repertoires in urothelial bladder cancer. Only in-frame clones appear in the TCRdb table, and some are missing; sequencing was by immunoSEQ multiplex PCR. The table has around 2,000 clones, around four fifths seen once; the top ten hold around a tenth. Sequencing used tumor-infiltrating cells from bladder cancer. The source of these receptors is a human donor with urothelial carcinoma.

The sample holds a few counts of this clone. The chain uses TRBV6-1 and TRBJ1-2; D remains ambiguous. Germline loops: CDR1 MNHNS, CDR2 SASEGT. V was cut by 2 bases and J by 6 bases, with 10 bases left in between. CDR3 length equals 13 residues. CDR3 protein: CASSENGKDGYTF. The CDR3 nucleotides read TGTGCCAGCAGTGAAAATGGGAAGGATGGCTACACCTTC.

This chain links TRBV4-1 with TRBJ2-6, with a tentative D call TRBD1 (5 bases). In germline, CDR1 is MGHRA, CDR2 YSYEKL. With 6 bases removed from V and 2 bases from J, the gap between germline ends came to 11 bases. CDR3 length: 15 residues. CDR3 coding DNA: TGCGCCAGCAGGACGACAGAGCCTGGGGCCAACGTCCTGACTTTC. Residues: CASRTTEPGANVLTF.

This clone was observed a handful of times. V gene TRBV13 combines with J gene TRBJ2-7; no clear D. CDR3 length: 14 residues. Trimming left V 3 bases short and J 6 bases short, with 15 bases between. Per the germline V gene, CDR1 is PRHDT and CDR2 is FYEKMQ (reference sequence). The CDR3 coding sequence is TGTGCCAGCAGCTTCTCGGACGCCCTTTTCGAGCAGTACTTC. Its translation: CASSFSDALFEQYF.

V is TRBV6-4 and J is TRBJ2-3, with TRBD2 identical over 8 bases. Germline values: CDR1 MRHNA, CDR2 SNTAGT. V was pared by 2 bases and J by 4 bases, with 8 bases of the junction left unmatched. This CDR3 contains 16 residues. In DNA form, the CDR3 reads TGTGCCAGCAGTGACGGCCCAGCGGGAGAGGCAGATACGCAGTATTTT. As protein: CASSDGPAGEADTQYF.

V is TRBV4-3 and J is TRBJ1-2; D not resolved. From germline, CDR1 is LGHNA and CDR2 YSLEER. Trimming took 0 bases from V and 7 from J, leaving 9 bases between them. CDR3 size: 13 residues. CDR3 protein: CASSQESFFGYTF. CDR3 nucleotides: TGCGCCAGCAGCCAAGAGTCGTTTTTTGGCTACACCTTC.

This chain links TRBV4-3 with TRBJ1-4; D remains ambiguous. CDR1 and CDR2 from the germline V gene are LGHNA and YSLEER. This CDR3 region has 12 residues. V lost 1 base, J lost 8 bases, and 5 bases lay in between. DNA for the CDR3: TGCGCCAGCAGCCAAGGGAGCGAAAAACTGTTTTTT. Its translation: CASSQGSEKLFF.

This CDR3 reads CASSFSGGAEAFF. Written as DNA, the CDR3 is TGTGCCAGCAGCTTCTCAGGGGGGGCTGAAGCTTTCTTT. This chain links TRBV7-8 with TRBJ1-1; 7 bases align to TRBD1. Germline CDR1 SGHVS, CDR2 FQNEAQ. J lost 6 bases, V lost 3 bases, and 4 bases had no gene match. The CDR3 has 13 amino acids.

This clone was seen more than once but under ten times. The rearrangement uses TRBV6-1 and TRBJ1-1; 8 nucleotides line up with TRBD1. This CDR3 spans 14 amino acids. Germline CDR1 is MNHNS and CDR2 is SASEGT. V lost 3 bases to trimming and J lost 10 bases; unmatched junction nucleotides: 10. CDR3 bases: TGTGCCAGCAGTGAGACCGGGACAGGCTTCTCAGCTTTCTTT. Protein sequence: CASSETGTGFSAFF.

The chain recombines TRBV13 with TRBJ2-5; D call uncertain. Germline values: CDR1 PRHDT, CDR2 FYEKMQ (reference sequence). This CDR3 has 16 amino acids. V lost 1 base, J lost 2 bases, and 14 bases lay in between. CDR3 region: CASSLVAPGGQETQYF. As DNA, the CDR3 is TGTGCCAGCAGCTTAGTGGCCCCGGGTGGGCAAGAGACCCAGTACTTC.

Written as DNA, the CDR3 is TGTGCCTGCCGCGGACAAGCTAACTATGGCTACACCTTC. This codes for CACRGQANYGYTF. The chain couples TRBV30 to TRBJ1-2; weak D call: TRBD1 (5 bases). This CDR3 region has 13 residues. The ends were cut back, 6 bases at V and 0 bases at J, with 11 bases in the middle. Germline CDR1 and CDR2: GTSNPN and SVGIG (reference sequence).

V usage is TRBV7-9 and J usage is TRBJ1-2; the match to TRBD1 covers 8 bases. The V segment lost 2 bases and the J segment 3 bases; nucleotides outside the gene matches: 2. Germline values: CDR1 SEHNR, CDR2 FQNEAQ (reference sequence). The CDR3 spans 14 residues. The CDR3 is CASSLLDRDYGYTF. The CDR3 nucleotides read TGTGCCAGCAGCTTATTGGACAGGGACTATGGCTACACCTTC.

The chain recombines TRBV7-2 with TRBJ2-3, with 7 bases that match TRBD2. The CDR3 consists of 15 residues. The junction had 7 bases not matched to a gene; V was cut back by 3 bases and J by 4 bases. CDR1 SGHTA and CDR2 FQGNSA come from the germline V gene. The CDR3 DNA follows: TGTGCCAGCAGCTTTGGGGGAGGGTCCGCAGATACGCAGTATTTT. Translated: CASSFGGGSADTQYF.

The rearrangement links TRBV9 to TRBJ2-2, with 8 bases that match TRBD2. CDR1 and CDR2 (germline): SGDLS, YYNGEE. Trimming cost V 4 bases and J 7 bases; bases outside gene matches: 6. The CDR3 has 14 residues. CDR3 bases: TGTGCCAGCAGCCCCCGACTAGCGATCGGGGAGCTGTTTTTT. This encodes CASSPRLAIGELFF.

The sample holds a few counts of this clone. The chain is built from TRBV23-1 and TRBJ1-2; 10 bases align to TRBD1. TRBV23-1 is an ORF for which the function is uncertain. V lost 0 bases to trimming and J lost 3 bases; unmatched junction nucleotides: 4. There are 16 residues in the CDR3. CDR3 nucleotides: TGCGCCAGCAGTCAATCCGACAGGGGGCTAGACTATGGCTACACCTTC. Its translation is CASSQSDRGLDYGYTF.

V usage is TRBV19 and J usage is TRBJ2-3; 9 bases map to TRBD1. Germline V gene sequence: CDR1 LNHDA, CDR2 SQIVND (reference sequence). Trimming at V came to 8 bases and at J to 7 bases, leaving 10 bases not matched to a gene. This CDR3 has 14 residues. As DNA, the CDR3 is TGTGCCAGTTGTTCGGGACAGGGAGTGTATACGCAGTATTTT. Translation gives CASCSGQGVYTQYF.

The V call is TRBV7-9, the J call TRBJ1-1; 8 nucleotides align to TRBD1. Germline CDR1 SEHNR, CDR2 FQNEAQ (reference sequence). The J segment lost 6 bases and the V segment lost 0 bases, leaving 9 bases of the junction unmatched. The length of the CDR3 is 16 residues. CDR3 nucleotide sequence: TGTGCCAGCAGCTTAGCGCTGGGCAGGGGGCTAGCTGAAGCTTTCTTT. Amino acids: CASSLALGRGLAEAFF. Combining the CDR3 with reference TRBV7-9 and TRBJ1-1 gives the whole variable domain DTGVSQNPRHKITKRGQNVTFRCDPISEHNRLYWYRQTLGQGPEFLTYFQNEAQLEKSRLLSDRFSAERPKGSFSTLEIQRTEQGDSAMYLCASSLALGRGLAEAFFGQGTRLTVV.

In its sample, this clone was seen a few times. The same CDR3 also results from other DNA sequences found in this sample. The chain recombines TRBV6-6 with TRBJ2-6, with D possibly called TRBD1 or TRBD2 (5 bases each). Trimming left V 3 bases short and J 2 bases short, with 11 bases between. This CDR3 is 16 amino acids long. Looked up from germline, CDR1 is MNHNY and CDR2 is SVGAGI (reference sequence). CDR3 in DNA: TGTGCCAGCAGTTATAAGGGGAGCGCTGGGGCCAACGTCCTGACTTTC. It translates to CASSYKGSAGANVLTF.

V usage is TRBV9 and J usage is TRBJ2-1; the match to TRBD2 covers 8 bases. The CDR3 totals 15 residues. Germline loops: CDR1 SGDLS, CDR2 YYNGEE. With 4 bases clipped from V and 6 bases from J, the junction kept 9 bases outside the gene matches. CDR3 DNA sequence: TGTGCCAGCAGCCCACTAGCGGAGGCCGGCAATGAGCAGTTCTTC. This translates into CASSPLAEAGNEQFF.

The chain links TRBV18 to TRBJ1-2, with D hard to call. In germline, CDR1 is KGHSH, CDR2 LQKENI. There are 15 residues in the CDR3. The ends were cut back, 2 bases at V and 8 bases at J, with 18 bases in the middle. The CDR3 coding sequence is TGTGCCAGCTCACCAACACGAGACAATGGCGGCGGCTACACCTTC. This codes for CASSPTRDNGGGYTF.

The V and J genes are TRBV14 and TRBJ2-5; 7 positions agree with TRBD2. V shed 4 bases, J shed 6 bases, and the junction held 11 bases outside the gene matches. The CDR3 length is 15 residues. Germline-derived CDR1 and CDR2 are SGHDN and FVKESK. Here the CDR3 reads CASSPGVGLGKTQYF. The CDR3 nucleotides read TGTGCCAGCAGCCCAGGAGTTGGACTAGGAAAGACCCAGTACTTC.

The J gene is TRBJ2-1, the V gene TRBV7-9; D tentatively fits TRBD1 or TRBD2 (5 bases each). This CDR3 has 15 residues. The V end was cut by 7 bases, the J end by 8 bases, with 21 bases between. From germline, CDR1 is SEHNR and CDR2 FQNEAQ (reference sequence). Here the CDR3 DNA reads TGTGCCAGCACCAACCCGGGCCGAAGAGGGGATGAGCAGTTCTTC. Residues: CASTNPGRRGDEQFF.

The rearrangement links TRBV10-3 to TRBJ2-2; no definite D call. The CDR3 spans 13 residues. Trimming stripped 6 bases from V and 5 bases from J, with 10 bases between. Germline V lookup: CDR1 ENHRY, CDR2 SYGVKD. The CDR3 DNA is TGTGCCATCAGGACTCCCGGGACCGGGGAGCTGTTTTTT. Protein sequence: CAIRTPGTGELFF.

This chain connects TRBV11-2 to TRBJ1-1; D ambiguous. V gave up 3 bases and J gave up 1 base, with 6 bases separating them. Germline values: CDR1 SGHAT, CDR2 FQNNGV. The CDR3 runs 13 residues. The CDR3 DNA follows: TGTGCCAGCAGCTTTTCGGAGAACACTGAAGCTTTCTTT. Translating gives CASSFSENTEAFF.

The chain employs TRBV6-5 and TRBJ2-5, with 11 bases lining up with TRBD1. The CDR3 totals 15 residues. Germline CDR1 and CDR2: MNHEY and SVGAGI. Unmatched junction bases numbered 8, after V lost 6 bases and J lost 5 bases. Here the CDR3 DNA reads TGTGCCAGCAGACGGGGACAGGGGGAGACGGAGACCCAGTACTTC. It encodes CASRRGQGETETQYF.

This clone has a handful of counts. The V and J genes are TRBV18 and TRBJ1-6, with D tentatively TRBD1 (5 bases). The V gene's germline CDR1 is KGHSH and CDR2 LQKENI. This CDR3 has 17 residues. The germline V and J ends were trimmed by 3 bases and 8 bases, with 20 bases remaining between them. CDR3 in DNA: TGTGCCAGCTCACCCTCGGTGCCCGGGCAGGGCCATTCACCCCTCCACTTT. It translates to CASSPSVPGQGHSPLHF. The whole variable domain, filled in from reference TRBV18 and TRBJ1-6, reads NAGVMQNPRHLVRRRGQEARLRCSPMKGHSHVYWYRQLPEEGLKFMVYLQKENIIDESGMPKERFSAEFPKEGPSILRIQQVVRGDSAAYFCASSPSVPGQGHSPLHFGNGTRLTVT.